This passage covers 8 T cell receptor beta chains from one sample sequenced in a study of blood T cell repertoires in COVID-19. The assay was immunoSEQ multiplex PCR, and TCRdb's table has in-frame clones only and misses some. The sample has hundreds of thousands of clones, under 90% seen once; the top ten hold about 8.4%. Sequencing used PBMCs or T cells enriched from blood (not recorded which). The receptors originated from a young woman who had recovered from COVID-19.

The gene calls are TRBV7-9 and TRBJ1-4; D gene ambiguous. V was shortened by 4 bases and J by 0 bases, with 9 bases between the two germline ends. CDR3 size: 15 residues. Germline V gives CDR1 SEHNR, CDR2 FQNEAQ (reference sequence). This chain's CDR3 is CASSSTHTTNEKLFF. CDR3 DNA sequence: TGTGCCAGCAGCTCAACCCACACAACTAATGAAAAACTGTTTTTT.

This clone was counted once. The J gene is TRBJ2-1, the V gene TRBV6-6, with 13 bases identical to TRBD2. V was clipped by 5 bases and J by 8 bases; unmatched bases: 18. The CDR3 loop spans 19 amino acids. Germline assignment: CDR1 MNHNY and CDR2 SVGAGI (reference sequence). The CDR3: CASSLTSGRAVQSSDEQFF. The DNA for the CDR3 is TGTGCCAGCAGTCTCACTAGCGGGAGGGCCGTACAATCTAGTGATGAGCAGTTCTTC.

This clone has a single count. The chain has TRBV13 and TRBJ1-1; D is ambiguous. The ends were cut back, 1 base at V and 2 bases at J, with 5 bases in the middle. Germline lookup yields CDR1 PRHDT and CDR2 FYEKMQ (reference sequence). The CDR3 is 13 residues long. CDR3 residues: CASSLVVNTEAFF. For the CDR3, the DNA is TGTGCCAGCAGCTTAGTCGTCAACACTGAAGCTTTCTTT.

CDR3 DNA sequence: TGTGCCAGCAGTTTGGCAATAAGCAATCAGCCCCAGCATTTT. Translating it yields CASSLAISNQPQHF. The genes are TRBV2 and TRBJ1-5, with no clear D. V dropped 5 bases and J dropped 1 base, with 9 bases sitting between them. The CDR3 is 14 amino acids. Germline CDR1 reads SNHLY; CDR2 reads FYNNEI.

V and J are TRBV27 and TRBJ2-7, with a possible D match to TRBD1 (5 bases). V dropped 4 bases and J dropped 2 bases, with 12 bases sitting between them. Germline CDR1 reads MNHEY; CDR2 reads SMNVEV (reference sequence). The CDR3 has 14 residues. DNA of the CDR3: TGTGCCAGCAGTTACAGTGACAGAACCTACGAGCAGTACTTC. This codes for CASSYSDRTYEQYF.

CDR3 DNA: TGCGCCAGCTTGGGACTTCACGACGCCTACGAGCAGTACTTC. Translating it yields CASLGLHDAYEQYF. The rearrangement uses TRBV10-2 and TRBJ2-7; D perhaps matches TRBD2 (6 bases). The CDR3 spans 14 residues. With 8 bases removed from V and 2 bases from J, the gap between germline ends came to 16 bases. The germline CDR1 and CDR2 sequences are WSHSY and SAAADI.

This clone appeared a single time. V usage is TRBV28 and J usage is TRBJ1-3, with D perhaps matching TRBD1 (6 bases). V was trimmed by 3 bases and J by 1 base, leaving 10 bases between them. The CDR3 runs to 15 residues. Germline V gene data show CDR1 as MDHEN and CDR2 as SYDVKM. CDR3 in amino acids: CASSFAGASGNTIYF. For the CDR3, the DNA is TGTGCCAGCAGTTTCGCAGGGGCATCTGGAAACACCATATATTTT.

This chain links TRBV10-3 with TRBJ1-1; TRBD1 is a possible D gene (5 bases). Germline CDR1 ENHRY, CDR2 SYGVKD. CDR3 length: 13 residues. V lost 4 bases and J 3 bases, leaving 9 bases between the germline ends. CDR3 region: CAISGGGDTEAFF. In DNA form, the CDR3 reads TGTGCCATCAGTGGGGGAGGGGACACTGAAGCTTTCTTT.